This T cell receptor (beta chain) emerged from a study of T cells in Graves' hyperthyroidism and ophthalmopathy. At the level of the study: Peripheral blood sampling occurred at initial diagnosis, before any treatment.

Using more than 8 ml of fresh peripheral blood, PBMCs were prepared. Study-wide findings and caveats: In the blood, most expanded thyroid clonotypes above 0.001 appeared as well. Model output signaled ophthalmopathy a median around 6.9 months ahead of onset.

This clonotype was counted at least ten times. Its antigen remains unknown. The CDR3 contains 19 residues. Germline V gene data show CDR1 as SEHNR and CDR2 as FQNEAQ (reference sequence). With 5 bases removed from V and 6 bases from J, the gap between germline ends came to 28 bases. RNA transcripts provided the source from which TCR beta CDR3 regions were amplified. HTBI primers were employed in a first-round RT-PCR of the TCR CDR3. TCRdb independently ran MiXCR on the multiplex PCR reads; one entry per CDR3 protein. There are 500,000 to 650,000 distinct CDR3 sequences in the sample; around 13% occur only once, and about 15% lies in the top ten.

The receptor was derived from a middle-aged woman with Graves' hyperthyroidism. V and J are TRBV7-9 and TRBJ2-2, with D hard to call. Sequencing input: blood. The CDR3 here is CASSRRLLGSSSLSGELFF. As DNA, the CDR3 is TGTGCCAGCAGCCGAAGGCTGTTAGGGTCGTCCTCCCTTTCCGGGGAGCTGTTTTTT.